The entry that follows covers one T cell receptor beta chain sequence. Its antigen remains unknown. The entry originates in a study of pediatric ulcerative colitis. Study-wide points: Substantially fewer templates came from a couple of patients' blood samples.

Germline V gene data show CDR1 as SGHDT and CDR2 as YYEEEE. The V and J ends lost 2 bases and 3 bases, in that order; junction bases with no gene match: 4. The CDR3 length is 15 residues. The assay was immunoSEQ multiplex PCR, and TCRdb's table has in-frame clones only and misses some. The table has 59,000 or so clones, 75% to 85% seen once; the top ten hold under 6.5%. The chain uses TRBV5-6 and TRBJ2-3; 9 bases align to TRBD1. This sequence originates from a boy between 10 and 17 years old with moderate ulcerative colitis. The specimen was blood. CDR3 sequence reads: CASSFTGTGTDTQYF. The CDR3 coding sequence is TGTGCCAGCAGCTTTACTGGGACAGGGACAGATACGCAGTATTTT.